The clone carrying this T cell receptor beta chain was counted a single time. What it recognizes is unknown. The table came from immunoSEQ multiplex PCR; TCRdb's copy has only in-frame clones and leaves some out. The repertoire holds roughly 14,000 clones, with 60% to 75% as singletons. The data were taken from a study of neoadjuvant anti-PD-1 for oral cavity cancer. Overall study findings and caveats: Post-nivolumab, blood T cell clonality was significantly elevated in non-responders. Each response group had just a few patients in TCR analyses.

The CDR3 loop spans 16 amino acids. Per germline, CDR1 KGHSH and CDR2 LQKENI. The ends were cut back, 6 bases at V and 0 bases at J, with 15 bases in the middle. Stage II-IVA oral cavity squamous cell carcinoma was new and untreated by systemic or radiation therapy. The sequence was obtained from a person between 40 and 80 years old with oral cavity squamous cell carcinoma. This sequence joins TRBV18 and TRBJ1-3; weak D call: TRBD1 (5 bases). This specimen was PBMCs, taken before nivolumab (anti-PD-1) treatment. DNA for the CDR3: TGTGCCAGCTCTCCCGTTGACAGTTCCTCTGGAAACACCATATATTTT. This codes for CASSPVDSSSGNTIYF.